These 8 T cell receptor beta chains share one sample of origin, sequenced in a study of blood T cell repertoires in COVID-19 (dated by TCRdb to 2020 to 2021). Library preparation employed the immunoSEQ multiplex PCR assay. The table was pulled from immuneACCESS by TCRdb, which kept in-frame rearrangements only. Such tables lose some clones; where checked, under half of the loss comes from unresolved V genes, and the rest has no known cause. The sample profile shows about 22,000 clones; roughly nine tenths of them were found once. The ten top clones hold 27% of the sample. Sequencing was done on a sample of peripheral blood. All receptors come from a man between 65 and 85 years old with COVID-19, enrolled during active disease.

The chain joins TRBV27 to TRBJ2-1; 7 nucleotides agree with TRBD2. This CDR3 comprises 16 residues. Germline CDR1 MNHEY, CDR2 SMNVEV (reference sequence). After removal of 5 bases from V and 0 bases from J, the junction contained 7 bases not matched to a gene. The chain's CDR3 is CASSTLSGPSYNEQFF. CDR3 bases: TGTGCCAGCAGTACGCTTAGCGGGCCCTCCTACAATGAGCAGTTCTTC.

This clone was recorded a few times. The rearrangement uses TRBV4-2 and TRBJ1-4, with a tentative D call TRBD1 (5 bases). Germline V lookup: CDR1 LGHNA, CDR2 YNFKEQ. Trimming removed 2 bases from V and 10 bases from J, with 23 bases in between. The CDR3 loop spans 17 amino acids. The chain's CDR3 is CASSQKLGPGGFRKLFF. CDR3 sequence (DNA): TGTGCCAGCAGCCAAAAGTTGGGACCGGGGGGTTTCAGAAAACTGTTTTTT.

This chain uses TRBV27 with TRBJ2-7, with D possibly TRBD2 on 5 matching bases. Deletions cut 2 bases from V and 3 bases from J, with 11 bases between. Germline V gene sequence: CDR1 MNHEY, CDR2 SMNVEV (reference sequence). The CDR3 consists of 14 residues. CDR3 nucleotides: TGTGCCAGCAGTTTAATAGGCGGGTTCTACGAGCAGTACTTC. Protein sequence: CASSLIGGFYEQYF.

The chain employs TRBV30 and TRBJ2-2, with D maybe TRBD1 (6 bases). The CDR3 contains 14 residues. Trimming pared 0 bases from V and 5 bases from J, leaving 10 bases between. Germline CDR1 and CDR2: GTSNPN and SVGIG (reference sequence). The CDR3 spells CAWSVHRVTGELFF. The CDR3 DNA sequence: TGTGCCTGGAGTGTCCACAGGGTTACCGGGGAGCTGTTTTTT. The entire variable domain, with the rest obtained from reference TRBV30 and TRBJ2-2, is as follows: SQTIHQWPATLVQPVGSPLSLECTVEGTSNPNLYWYRQAAGRGLQLLFYSVGIGQISSEVPQNLSASRPQDRQFILSSKKLLLSDSGFYLCAWSVHRVTGELFFGEGSRLTVL.

The genes are TRBV27 and TRBJ1-5; 8 bases match TRBD1. Per the germline V gene, CDR1 is MNHEY and CDR2 is SMNVEV (reference sequence). The CDR3 runs to 17 residues. Unmatched junction bases numbered 6, after V lost 2 bases and J lost 0 bases. Written as DNA, the CDR3 is TGTGCCAGCAGTTTACGGGGACAGGACTATAGCAATCAGCCCCAGCATTTT. This gives the protein CASSLRGQDYSNQPQHF.

The chain recombines TRBV5-1 with TRBJ2-6; 8 nucleotides match TRBD2. The V gene end was trimmed by 4 bases and the J gene end by 0 bases; junction bases not matched to a gene: 12. CDR3 size: 19 residues. Per the germline V gene, CDR1 is SGHRS and CDR2 is YFSETQ. CDR3 sequence (DNA): TGCGCCAGCAGCCCCGGGAGGGGGGCCGGGTACTCTGGGGCCAACGTCCTGACTTTC. Its protein product is CASSPGRGAGYSGANVLTF.

This clone occurred a few times. The V and J genes are TRBV27 and TRBJ2-7, with 7 bases matching TRBD1. The CDR3 consists of 15 residues. The germline CDR1 and CDR2 sequences are MNHEY and SMNVEV (reference sequence). V dropped 4 bases and J dropped 3; count of bases not matched to a gene: 9. CDR3 sequence reads: CASSSYRTGLYEQYF. Written as DNA, the CDR3 is TGTGCCAGCAGTTCCTACCGGACAGGCCTCTACGAGCAGTACTTC.

This rearrangement joins TRBV29-1 to TRBJ2-1; TRBD2 agrees at 15 bases. Trimming cost V 2 bases and J 8 bases; bases outside gene matches: 10. The CDR3 loop spans 17 amino acids. CDR1 is SQVTM and CDR2 is ANQGSEA in the germline V gene. The CDR3 region is CSVERTSGRGPTHEQFF. The CDR3 DNA follows: TGCAGCGTTGAACGGACTAGCGGGAGGGGCCCCACCCATGAGCAGTTCTTC.